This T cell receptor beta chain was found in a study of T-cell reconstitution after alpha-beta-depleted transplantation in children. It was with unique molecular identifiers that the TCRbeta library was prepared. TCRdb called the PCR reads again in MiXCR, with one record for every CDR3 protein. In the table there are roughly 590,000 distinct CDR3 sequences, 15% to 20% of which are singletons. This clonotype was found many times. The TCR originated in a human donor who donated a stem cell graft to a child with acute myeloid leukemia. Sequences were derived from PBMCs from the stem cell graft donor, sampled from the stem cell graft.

CDR3 sequence reads: CASGRQGSSLSGYTF. CDR3 in DNA: TGTGCTAGTGGTCGCCAGGGTTCCTCCTTAAGCGGCTACACCTTC. V and J are TRBV12-5 and TRBJ1-2; TRBD1 is a possible D gene (5 bases). Germline V gene lookup returns CDR1 LGHNT and CDR2 FRNRAP. V lost 5 bases to trimming and J lost 8 bases, with 21 bases between them. The CDR3 is 15 residues long.